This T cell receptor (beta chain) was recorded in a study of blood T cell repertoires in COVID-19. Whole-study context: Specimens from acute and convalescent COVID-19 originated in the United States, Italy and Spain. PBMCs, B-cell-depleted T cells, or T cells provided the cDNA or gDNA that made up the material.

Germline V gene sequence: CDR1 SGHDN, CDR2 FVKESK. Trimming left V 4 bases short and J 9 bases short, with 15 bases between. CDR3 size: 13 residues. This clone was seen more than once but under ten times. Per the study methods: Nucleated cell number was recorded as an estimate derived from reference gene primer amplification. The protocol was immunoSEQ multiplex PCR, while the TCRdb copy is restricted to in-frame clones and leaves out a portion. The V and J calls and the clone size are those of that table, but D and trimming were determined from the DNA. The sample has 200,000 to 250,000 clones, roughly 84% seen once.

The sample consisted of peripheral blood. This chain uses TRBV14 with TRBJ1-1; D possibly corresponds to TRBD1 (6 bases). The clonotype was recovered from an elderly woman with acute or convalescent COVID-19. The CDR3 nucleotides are TGTGCCAGCAGCCCAAGCGGGGGCGGGCAAGCTTTCTTT. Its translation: CASSPSGGGQAFF.